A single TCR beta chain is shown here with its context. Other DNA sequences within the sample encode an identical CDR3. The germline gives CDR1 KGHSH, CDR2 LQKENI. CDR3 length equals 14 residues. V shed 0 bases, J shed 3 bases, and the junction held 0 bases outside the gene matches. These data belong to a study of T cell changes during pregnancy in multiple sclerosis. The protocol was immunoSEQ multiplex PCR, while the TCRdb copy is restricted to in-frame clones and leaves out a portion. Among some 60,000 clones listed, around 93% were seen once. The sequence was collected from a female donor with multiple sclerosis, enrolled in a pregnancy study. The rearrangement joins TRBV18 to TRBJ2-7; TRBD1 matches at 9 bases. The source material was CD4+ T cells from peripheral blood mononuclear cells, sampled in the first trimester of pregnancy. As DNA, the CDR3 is TGTGCCAGCTCACCACCGGGACAGGGCTACGAGCAGTACTTC. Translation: CASSPPGQGYEQYF.